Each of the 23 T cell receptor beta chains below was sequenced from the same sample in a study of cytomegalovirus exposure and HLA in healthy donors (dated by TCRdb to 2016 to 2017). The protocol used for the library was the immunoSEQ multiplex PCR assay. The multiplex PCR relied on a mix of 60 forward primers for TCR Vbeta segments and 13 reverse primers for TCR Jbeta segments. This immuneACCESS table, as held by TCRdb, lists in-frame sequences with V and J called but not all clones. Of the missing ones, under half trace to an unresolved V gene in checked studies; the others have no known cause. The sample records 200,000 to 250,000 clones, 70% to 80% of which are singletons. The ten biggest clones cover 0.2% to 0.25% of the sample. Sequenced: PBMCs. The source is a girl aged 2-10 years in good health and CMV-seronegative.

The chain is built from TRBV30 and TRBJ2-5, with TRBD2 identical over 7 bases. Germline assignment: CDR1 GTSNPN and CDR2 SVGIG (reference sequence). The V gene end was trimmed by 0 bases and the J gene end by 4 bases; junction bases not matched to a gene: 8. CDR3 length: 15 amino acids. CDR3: CAWSVGSGIGETQYF. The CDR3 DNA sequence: TGTGCCTGGAGTGTTGGAAGCGGGATTGGAGAGACCCAGTACTTC.

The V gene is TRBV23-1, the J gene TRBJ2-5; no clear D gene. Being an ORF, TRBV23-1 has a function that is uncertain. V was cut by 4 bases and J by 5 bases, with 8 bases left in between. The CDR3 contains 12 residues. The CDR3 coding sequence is TGCGCCAGCAGTCGACCAGGCGAGACCCAGTACTTC. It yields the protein CASSRPGETQYF.

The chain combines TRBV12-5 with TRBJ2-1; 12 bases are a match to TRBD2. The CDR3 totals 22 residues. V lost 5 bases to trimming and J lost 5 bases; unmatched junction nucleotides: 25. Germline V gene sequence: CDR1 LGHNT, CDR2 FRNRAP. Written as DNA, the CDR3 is TGTGCTAGTGGTCCCCCGCTAGCGGGAGGGACTGACCGGATCCGTAGGAACAATGAGCAGTTCTTC. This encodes CASGPPLAGGTDRIRRNNEQFF.

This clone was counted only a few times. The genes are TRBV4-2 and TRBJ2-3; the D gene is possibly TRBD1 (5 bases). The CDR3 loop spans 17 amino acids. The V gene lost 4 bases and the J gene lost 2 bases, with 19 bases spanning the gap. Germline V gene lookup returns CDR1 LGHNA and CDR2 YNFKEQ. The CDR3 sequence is CASSPLLQGLNTDTQYF. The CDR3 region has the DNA TGTGCCAGCAGCCCTCTTCTCCAGGGCCTGAACACAGATACGCAGTATTTT.

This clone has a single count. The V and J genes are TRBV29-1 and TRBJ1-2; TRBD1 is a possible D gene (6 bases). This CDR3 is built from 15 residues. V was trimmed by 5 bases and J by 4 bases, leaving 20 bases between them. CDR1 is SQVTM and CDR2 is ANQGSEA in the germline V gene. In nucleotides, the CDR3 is TGCAGCGTTCAGGGGTGGTATTATGACACCTATGGCTACACCTTC. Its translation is CSVQGWYYDTYGYTF.

CDR3 in amino acids: CSVFLGQGVRGTEAFF. The CDR3 DNA sequence: TGCAGCGTCTTTCTGGGACAGGGGGTTCGAGGTACTGAAGCTTTCTTT. The chain recombines TRBV29-1 with TRBJ1-1, with 11 bases that match TRBD1. The CDR3 is made up of 16 amino acids. In germline, CDR1 is SQVTM, CDR2 ANQGSEA. V was clipped by 6 bases and J by 5 bases; unmatched bases: 14. Drawing the rest from reference TRBV29-1 and TRBJ1-1, the complete variable domain is SAVISQKPSRDICQRGTSLTIQCQVDSQVTMMFWYRQQPGQSLTLIATANQGSEATYESGFVIDKFPISRPNLTFSTLTVSNMSPEDSSIYLCSVFLGQGVRGTEAFFGQGTRLTVV.

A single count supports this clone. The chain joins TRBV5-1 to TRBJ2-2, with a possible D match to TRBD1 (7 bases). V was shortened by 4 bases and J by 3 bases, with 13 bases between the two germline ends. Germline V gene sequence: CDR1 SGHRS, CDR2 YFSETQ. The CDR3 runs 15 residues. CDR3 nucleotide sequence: TGCGCCAGCAGCCAGGGGGGAGGTGACACCGGGGAGCTGTTTTTT. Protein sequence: CASSQGGGDTGELFF.

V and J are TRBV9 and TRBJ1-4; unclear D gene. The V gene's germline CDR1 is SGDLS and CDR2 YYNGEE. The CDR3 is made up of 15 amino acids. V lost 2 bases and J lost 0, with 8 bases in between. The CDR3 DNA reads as TGTGCCAGCAGCGTGACGGGTGCAACTAATGAAAAACTGTTTTTT. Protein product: CASSVTGATNEKLFF.

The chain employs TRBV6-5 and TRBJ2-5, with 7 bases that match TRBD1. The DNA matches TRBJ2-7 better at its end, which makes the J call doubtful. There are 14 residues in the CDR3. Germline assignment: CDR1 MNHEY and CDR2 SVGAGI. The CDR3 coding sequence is TGTGCCAGCAGTGCCGGGACAGTGGTATACGAGCAGTACTTC. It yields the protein CASSAGTVVYEQYF.

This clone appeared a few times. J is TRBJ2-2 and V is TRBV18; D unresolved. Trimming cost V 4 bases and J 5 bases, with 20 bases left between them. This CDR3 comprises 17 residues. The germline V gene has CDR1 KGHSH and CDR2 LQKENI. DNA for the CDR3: TGTGCCAGCTCACTTCGGGTCGGATCCTACTCGACCGGGGAGCTGTTTTTT. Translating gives CASSLRVGSYSTGELFF. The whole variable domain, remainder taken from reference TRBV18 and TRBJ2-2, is NAGVMQNPRHLVRRRGQEARLRCSPMKGHSHVYWYRQLPEEGLKFMVYLQKENIIDESGMPKERFSAEFPKEGPSILRIQQVVRGDSAAYFCASSLRVGSYSTGELFFGEGSRLTVL.

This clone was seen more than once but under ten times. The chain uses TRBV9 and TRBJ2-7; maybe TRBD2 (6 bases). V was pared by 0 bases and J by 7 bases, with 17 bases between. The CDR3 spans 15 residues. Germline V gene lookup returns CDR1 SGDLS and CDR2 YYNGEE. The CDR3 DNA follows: TGTGCCAGCAGCGTAGGGGGACTGGGGCGCGGGGAGCAGTACTTC. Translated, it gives CASSVGGLGRGEQYF.

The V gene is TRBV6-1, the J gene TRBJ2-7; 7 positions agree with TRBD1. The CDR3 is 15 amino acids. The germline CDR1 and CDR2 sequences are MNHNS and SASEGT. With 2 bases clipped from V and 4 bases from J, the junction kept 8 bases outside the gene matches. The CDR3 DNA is TGTGCCAGCAGTGAACCTCGTTCAGGGGGTTACGAGCAGTACTTC. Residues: CASSEPRSGGYEQYF.

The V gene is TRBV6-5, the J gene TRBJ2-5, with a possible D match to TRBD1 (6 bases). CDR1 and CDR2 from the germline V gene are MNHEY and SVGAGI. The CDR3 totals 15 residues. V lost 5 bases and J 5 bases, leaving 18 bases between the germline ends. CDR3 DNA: TGTGCCAGCAGTGTACAGGGACCCCTAAGGGAGACCCAGTACTTC. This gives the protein CASSVQGPLRETQYF.

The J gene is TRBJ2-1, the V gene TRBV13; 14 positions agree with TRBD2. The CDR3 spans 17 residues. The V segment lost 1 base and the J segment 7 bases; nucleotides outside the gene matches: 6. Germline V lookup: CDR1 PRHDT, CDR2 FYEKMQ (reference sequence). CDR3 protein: CASSLATSGRALNEQFF. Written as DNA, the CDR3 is TGTGCCAGCAGCTTAGCGACTAGCGGGAGGGCCTTAAATGAGCAGTTCTTC.

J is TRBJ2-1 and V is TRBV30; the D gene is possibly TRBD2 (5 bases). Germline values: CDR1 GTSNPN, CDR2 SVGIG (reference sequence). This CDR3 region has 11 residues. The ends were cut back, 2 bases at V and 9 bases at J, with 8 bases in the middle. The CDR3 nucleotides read TGTGCCTGGAGTAAGGCGGGTGAGCAGTTCTTC. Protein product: CAWSKAGEQFF.

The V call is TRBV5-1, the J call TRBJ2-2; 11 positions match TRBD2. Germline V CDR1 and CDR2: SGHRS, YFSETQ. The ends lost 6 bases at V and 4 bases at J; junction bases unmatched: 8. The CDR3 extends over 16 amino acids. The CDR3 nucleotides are TGCGCCAGCACCCAACTAGCGGGGGTGAGCACCGGGGAGCTGTTTTTT. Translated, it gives CASTQLAGVSTGELFF.

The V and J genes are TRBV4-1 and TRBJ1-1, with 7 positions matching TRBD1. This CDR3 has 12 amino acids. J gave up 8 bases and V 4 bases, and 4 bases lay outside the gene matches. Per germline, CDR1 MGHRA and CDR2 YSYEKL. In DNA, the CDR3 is TGCGCCAGCAGCCTGACAGGGCGAGAAGCTTTCTTT. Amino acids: CASSLTGREAFF.

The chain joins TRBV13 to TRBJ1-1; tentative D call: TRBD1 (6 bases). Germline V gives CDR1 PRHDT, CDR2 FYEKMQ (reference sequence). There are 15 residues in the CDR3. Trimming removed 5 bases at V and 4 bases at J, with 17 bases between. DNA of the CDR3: TGTGCCAGCAGCCACCGGGTACAGGGCGGCACTGAAGCTTTCTTT. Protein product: CASSHRVQGGTEAFF.

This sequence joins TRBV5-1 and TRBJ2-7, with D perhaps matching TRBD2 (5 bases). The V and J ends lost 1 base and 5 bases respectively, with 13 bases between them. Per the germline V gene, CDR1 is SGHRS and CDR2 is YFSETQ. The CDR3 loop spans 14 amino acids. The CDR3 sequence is CASSLMAGLDEQYF. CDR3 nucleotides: TGCGCCAGCAGCTTGATGGCCGGACTTGACGAGCAGTACTTC.

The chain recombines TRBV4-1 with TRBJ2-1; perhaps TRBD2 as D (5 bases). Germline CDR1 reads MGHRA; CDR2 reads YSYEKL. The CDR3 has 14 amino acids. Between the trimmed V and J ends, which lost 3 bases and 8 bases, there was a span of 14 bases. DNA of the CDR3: TGCGCCAGCAGCCAGGACTCAAATGTGGATGAGCAGTTCTTC. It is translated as CASSQDSNVDEQFF.

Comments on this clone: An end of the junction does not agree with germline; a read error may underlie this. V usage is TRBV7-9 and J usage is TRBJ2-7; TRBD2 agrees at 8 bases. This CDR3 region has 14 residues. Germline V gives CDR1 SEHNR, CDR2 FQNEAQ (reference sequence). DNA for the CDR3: TGTTCCAGCAGCTTAGCGGGACACTCCTACGAGCAGTACTTC. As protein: CSSSLAGHSYEQYF.

CDR3 in amino acids: CATEIPGQGGKKGYTF. In nucleotides, the CDR3 is TGTGCCACCGAAATACCGGGACAGGGGGGGAAAAAAGGCTACACCTTC. The chain links TRBV15 to TRBJ1-2, with TRBD1 matching over 11 bases. Germline CDR1 and CDR2: LNHNV and YYDKDF (reference sequence). This CDR3 is built from 16 residues. The trim removed 8 bases at V and 8 bases at J, leaving 16 bases unmatched. Variable domain in full (rest from reference TRBV15 and TRBJ1-2): DAMVIQNPRYQVTQFGKPVTLSCSQTLNHNVMYWYQQKSSQAPKLLFHYYDKDFNNEADTPDNFQSRRPNTSFCFLDIRSPGLGDTAMYLCATEIPGQGGKKGYTFGSGTRLTVV.

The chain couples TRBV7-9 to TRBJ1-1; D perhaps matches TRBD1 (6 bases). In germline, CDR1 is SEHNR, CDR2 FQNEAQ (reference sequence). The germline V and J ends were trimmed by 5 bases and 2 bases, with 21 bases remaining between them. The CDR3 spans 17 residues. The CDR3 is CASSRGNLKQGNTEAFF. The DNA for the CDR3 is TGTGCCAGCAGCCGCGGAAACCTAAAACAGGGTAACACTGAAGCTTTCTTT.